This T cell receptor beta chain was captured by sequencing in a study of blood T cell repertoires in COVID-19. Turning to the study itself: PBMCs, B-cell-depleted T cells, or T cells were the source of the cDNA or gDNA that made up the material.

The Seattle patients, enrolled during active infection, were followed longitudinally. The CDR3 length is 17 residues. Germline V lookup: CDR1 KGHDR, CDR2 SFDVKD. The V gene end was trimmed by 3 bases and the J gene end by 2 bases; junction bases not matched to a gene: 9. Original handling: Amplifying reference gene primers gave estimates of nucleated cell counts. The protocol was immunoSEQ multiplex PCR, while the TCRdb copy is restricted to in-frame clones and leaves out a portion. V and J calls and clone size follow that table, whereas D and trimming were derived from the DNA. The sample lists approximately 350,000 clones; around nine tenths were seen once.

The receptor was isolated from a woman between 65 and 79 years old with COVID-19, enrolled during active disease. The source material was peripheral blood. V gene TRBV24-1 combines with J gene TRBJ2-3, with TRBD1 matching over 8 bases. The CDR3 is CATSDRTGKADTDTQYF. CDR3 nucleotide sequence: TGTGCCACCAGTGATCGGACAGGGAAAGCGGACACAGATACGCAGTATTTT.